This note documents a single T cell receptor beta chain sequence. Measured with immunoSEQ multiplex PCR; TCRdb has only the in-frame clones, and not every one. There are about 38,000 clones in the sample; about four fifths occur only once, and over 7.5% lies in the top ten. Trimming took off 6 bases at V and 5 bases at J, with 13 bases between the two ends. Looked up from germline, CDR1 is SGHAT and CDR2 is FQNNGV. The CDR3 extends over 14 amino acids. This specimen comes from a study of OX40 agonist ivuxolimab in advanced cancers. About the research overall: Subjects had a mean age of around 60 years, with a range of about 23 to 79; more than 70% were male.

The TCR was taken from an adult with an advanced solid tumor such as melanoma, head and neck, liver or kidney cancer. The genes are TRBV11-2 and TRBJ1-4; a weak D match, TRBD1 (5 bases). Specimen: CD4+ or CD8+ T cells sorted from blood, collected in a trial of the OX40 agonist ivuxolimab. CDR3 sequence: CASRWDVANEKLFF. In nucleotides, the CDR3 is TGTGCCAGCAGATGGGACGTCGCAAATGAAAAACTGTTTTTT. The full variable domain, completed using reference TRBV11-2 and TRBJ1-4, is EAGVAQSPRYKIIEKRQSVAFWCNPISGHATLYWYQQILGQGPKLLIQFQNNGVVDDSQLPKDRFSAERLKGVDSTLKIQPAKLEDSAVYLCASRWDVANEKLFFGSGTQLSVL.